Listed here are 23 T cell receptor beta chains from one sample, sequenced in a study of shared clonotypes between healthy human individuals. The method was immunoSEQ multiplex PCR; TCRdb's version includes in-frame clones alone and lacks a portion of them. There are roughly 1,100,000 clones in the sample; around four fifths occur only once, and roughly 1.4% lies in the top ten. Sequencing input: memory CD4+ T cells sorted from blood. Indicated subset: CD45RA-negative fraction. The source is a man in his late teens or twenties in good health.

This chain links TRBV9 with TRBJ2-5, with TRBD1 identical over 7 bases. The germline CDR1 and CDR2 sequences are SGDLS and YYNGEE. V gave up 4 bases and J gave up 4 bases; unmatched junction bases: 10. The CDR3 loop spans 15 amino acids. CDR3 residues: CASSPEGASRETQYF. CDR3 nucleotide sequence: TGTGCCAGCAGCCCCGAGGGGGCAAGTAGAGAGACCCAGTACTTC.

J is TRBJ2-7 and V is TRBV11-3, with D tentatively TRBD1 (5 bases). The V and J ends lost 2 bases and 8 bases respectively, with 19 bases between them. Germline assignment: CDR1 SGHNT and CDR2 YENEEA. This CDR3 contains 15 residues. In DNA form, the CDR3 reads TGTGCCAGCAGCTTATCTGGGGCATCGTACCCAAAGCAGTACTTC. Amino acids: CASSLSGASYPKQYF. The full variable domain, completed using reference TRBV11-3 and TRBJ2-7, is EAGVVQSPRYKIIEKKQPVAFWCNPISGHNTLYWYLQNLGQGPELLIRYENEEAVDDSQLPKDRFSAERLKGVDSTLKIQPAELGDSAVYLCASSLSGASYPKQYFGPGTRLTVT.

The V gene is TRBV14, the J gene TRBJ2-3; the D is unclear. This CDR3 comprises 14 residues. Trimming shortened V by 2 bases and J by 2 bases, and 8 bases separated the two germline ends. Germline CDR1 and CDR2: SGHDN and FVKESK. CDR3 DNA sequence: TGTGCCAGCAGCCAAAAGCTGTTCACAGATACGCAGTATTTT. This sequence encodes CASSQKLFTDTQYF.

CDR3 bases: TGCGCCAGCAGCTTGGGACAGGCTGTTGACTATGGCTACACCTTC. This sequence encodes CASSLGQAVDYGYTF. This sequence joins TRBV5-1 and TRBJ1-2; D might be TRBD1 (6 bases). Trimming left V 0 bases short and J 3 bases short, with 12 bases between. Germline loops: CDR1 SGHRS, CDR2 YFSETQ. The CDR3 totals 15 residues. Filled out from reference TRBV5-1 and TRBJ1-2, the complete variable domain reads KAGVTQTPRYLIKTRGQQVTLSCSPISGHRSVSWYQQTPGQGLQFLFEYFSETQRNKGNFPGRFSGRQFSNSRSEMNVSTLELGDSALYLCASSLGQAVDYGYTFGSGTRLTVV.

This chain links TRBV4-1 with TRBJ2-3; D may be TRBD2 (6 bases). Germline V lookup: CDR1 MGHRA, CDR2 YSYEKL. This CDR3 is 17 amino acids long. With 1 base removed from V and 2 bases from J, the gap between germline ends came to 16 bases. CDR3 nucleotides: TGCGCCAGCAGCCAAGGTGTGGCGGGGTTACACACAGATACGCAGTATTTT. It codes for CASSQGVAGLHTDTQYF.

This rearrangement joins TRBV5-1 to TRBJ2-3; 9 nucleotides align to TRBD2. This CDR3 has 16 amino acids. Germline V gives CDR1 SGHRS, CDR2 YFSETQ. V lost 4 bases to trimming and J lost 1 base; unmatched junction nucleotides: 7. Here the CDR3 DNA reads TGCGCCAGCAGCGAGGTTAGCGGGGGCCGCACAGATACGCAGTATTTT. This codes for CASSEVSGGRTDTQYF.

The rearrangement uses TRBV20-1 and TRBJ2-3, with unresolved D. Trimming pared 6 bases from V and 6 bases from J, leaving 10 bases between. The CDR3 consists of 11 residues. Per the germline V gene, CDR1 is DFQATT and CDR2 is SNEGSKA (reference sequence). The CDR3 sequence: CSATDWDTQYF. As DNA, the CDR3 is TGCAGTGCCACCGACTGGGATACGCAGTATTTT.

Points on this clone: The same CDR3 is also encoded by other DNA sequences in this sample. The gene calls are TRBV9 and TRBJ1-1; D gene unclear. This CDR3 spans 14 amino acids. Trimming removed 0 bases from V and 1 base from J, with 7 bases in between. Germline CDR1 is SGDLS and CDR2 is YYNGEE. The CDR3 DNA is TGTGCCAGCAGCGTAGAGCCCGAGAACACTGAAGCTTTCTTT. Protein product: CASSVEPENTEAFF.

Worth noting for this clone: At the DNA level, this CDR3 is encoded by other sequences in the same sample as well. V usage is TRBV7-2 and J usage is TRBJ1-5, with 8 bases matching TRBD1. Germline CDR1 reads SGHTA; CDR2 reads FQGNSA. V shed 3 bases, J shed 2 bases, and the junction held 0 bases outside the gene matches. This CDR3 is built from 14 residues. Here the CDR3 DNA reads TGTGCCAGCAGCTTGGACAGGGGCAATCAGCCCCAGCATTTT. This translates into CASSLDRGNQPQHF.

The CDR3 DNA is TGTGCCAGCAGCATCACGGGTCAGACCCAGTACTTC. This encodes CASSITGQTQYF. The J gene is TRBJ2-5, the V gene TRBV7-9; no clear D. Germline V gene data show CDR1 as SEHNR and CDR2 as FQNEAQ (reference sequence). V was pared by 5 bases and J by 6 bases, with 10 bases between. CDR3 length: 12 residues.

This clone was counted a few times. The chain joins TRBV11-2 to TRBJ2-3, with D unclear. The germline CDR1 and CDR2 sequences are SGHAT and FQNNGV. The CDR3 sequence is 13 residues long. V was shortened by 5 bases and J by 5 bases, with 11 bases between the two germline ends. In nucleotides, the CDR3 is TGTGCCAGCAGCCGGGCGAGGAAAGATACGCAGTATTTT. It translates to CASSRARKDTQYF.

The chain recombines TRBV18 with TRBJ1-4; the D is unclear. Germline V gives CDR1 KGHSH, CDR2 LQKENI. Trimming stripped 0 bases from V and 7 bases from J, with 9 bases between. CDR3 length: 14 residues. The CDR3 DNA sequence: TGTGCCAGCTCACCACCCTCTGTGGGTGAAAAACTGTTTTTT. Protein product: CASSPPSVGEKLFF.

The rearrangement joins TRBV21-1 to TRBJ2-7; the DNA was not compared with TRBD2, the D call given in the table. TRBV21-1 is labeled a pseudogene. The CDR3 sequence is 13 residues long. As DNA, the CDR3 is TGTGCCAGTATCGGGGGGGTTCGGGACGAGCAGTACTTC. It encodes CASIGGVRDEQYF.

This clone was observed a handful of times. A far larger clone lies a single base away; this is likely a read error. The CDR3 loop reads CASSPGAGELFF. The CDR3 DNA is TGTGCCAGCAGTCCCGGGGCCGGGGAGCTGTTTTTT. This chain uses TRBV6-6 with TRBJ2-2, with a possible D match to TRBD2 (5 bases). Germline CDR1 and CDR2: MNHNY and SVGAGI (reference sequence). The germline V and J ends were trimmed by 5 bases and 6 bases, with 7 bases remaining between them. The CDR3 runs 12 residues.

This clone was detected a few times. The J gene is TRBJ1-4, the V gene TRBV4-1; D may be TRBD1 (6 bases). This CDR3 has 15 amino acids. The ends were cut back, 6 bases at V and 0 bases at J, with 11 bases in the middle. Per the germline V gene, CDR1 is MGHRA and CDR2 is YSYEKL. The CDR3 protein is CASRSQGTTNEKLFF. In DNA form, the CDR3 reads TGCGCCAGCAGGTCACAGGGTACAACTAATGAAAAACTGTTTTTT.

The chain is built from TRBV27 and TRBJ1-5, with D possibly being TRBD1 (5 bases). This CDR3 has 17 residues. V was pared by 4 bases and J by 1 base, with 17 bases between. The V gene's germline CDR1 is MNHEY and CDR2 SMNVEV (reference sequence). This CDR3 reads CASSSHAAGVSNQPQHF. The CDR3 DNA follows: TGTGCCAGCAGTTCCCACGCTGCGGGGGTCAGCAATCAGCCCCAGCATTTT.

The rearrangement links TRBV15 to TRBJ2-5; D may be TRBD2 (6 bases). With 0 bases removed from V and 3 bases from J, the gap between germline ends came to 14 bases. CDR1 LNHNV and CDR2 YYDKDF come from the germline V gene (reference sequence). The CDR3 runs to 16 residues. The CDR3 is CATSRDRLGGKETQYF. DNA for the CDR3: TGTGCCACCAGCAGAGATCGTTTGGGAGGTAAAGAGACCCAGTACTTC. Full variable domain (remainder filled in from reference TRBV15 and TRBJ2-5): DAMVIQNPRYQVTQFGKPVTLSCSQTLNHNVMYWYQQKSSQAPKLLFHYYDKDFNNEADTPDNFQSRRPNTSFCFLDIRSPGLGDTAMYLCATSRDRLGGKETQYFGPGTRLLVL.

This clone was observed a handful of times. This chain uses TRBV29-1 with TRBJ1-1; the D is unclear. The CDR3 is 11 amino acids. Germline loops: CDR1 SQVTM, CDR2 ANQGSEA. Trimming removed 8 bases from V and 6 bases from J, with 13 bases in between. CDR3 in amino acids: CSFTFVAEAFF. The CDR3 region has the DNA TGCAGCTTTACCTTTGTTGCTGAAGCTTTCTTT.

The V and J genes are TRBV5-4 and TRBJ2-4; TRBD2 aligns across 9 bases. V trimming: 1 base; J trimming: 6 bases; junction bases outside the gene matches: 8. The length of the CDR3 is 16 residues. Germline-derived CDR1 and CDR2 are SGHNT and YYREEE (reference sequence). CDR3 amino acids: CASSLNSGGDGNIQYF. CDR3 nucleotides: TGTGCCAGCAGCTTGAATAGCGGGGGAGATGGAAACATTCAGTACTTC. Full variable domain (missing parts from reference TRBV5-4 and TRBJ2-4): ETGVTQSPTHLIKTRGQQVTLRCSSQSGHNTVSWYQQALGQGPQFIFQYYREEENGRGNFPPRFSGLQFPNYSSELNVNALELDDSALYLCASSLNSGGDGNIQYFGAGTRLSVL.

J is TRBJ2-1 and V is TRBV7-2; weak D call: TRBD1 (5 bases). V lost 6 bases and J 12 bases, leaving 15 bases between the germline ends. Germline V CDR1 and CDR2: SGHTA, FQGNSA. The CDR3 loop spans 12 amino acids. The CDR3, as DNA: TGTGCCAGCAGAGACACCAGGGTGCGGCAGTTCTTC. Translated: CASRDTRVRQFF.

This sequence joins TRBV4-1 and TRBJ1-2, with 9 bases identical to TRBD1. This CDR3 is 15 amino acids long. The germline CDR1 and CDR2 sequences are MGHRA and YSYEKL. Losses at the gene ends were 4 bases for V and 5 bases for J; bases not matched to a gene: 8. DNA for the CDR3: TGCGCCAGCAGCCGAGGGGACAGGGACGTATATGGCTACACCTTC. This gives the protein CASSRGDRDVYGYTF.

The V call is TRBV7-9, the J call TRBJ2-4, with 9 bases lining up with TRBD1. The V and J ends lost 5 bases and 6 bases, in that order; junction bases with no gene match: 8. Germline V gene lookup returns CDR1 SEHNR and CDR2 FQNEAQ (reference sequence). This CDR3 is 15 amino acids long. This chain's CDR3 is CASSLWDRETNIQYF. In DNA form, the CDR3 reads TGTGCCAGCAGCCTTTGGGACAGGGAGACAAACATTCAGTACTTC.

This clone was counted a few times. Other DNA sequences in this specimen translate into the identical CDR3. This sequence joins TRBV28 and TRBJ1-2; D ambiguous. CDR3 length: 11 amino acids. V shed 2 bases and J shed 2 bases, with 0 bases lying between them. Germline CDR1 and CDR2: MDHEN and SYDVKM. The CDR3 here is CASSLNYGYTF. The CDR3 DNA follows: TGTGCCAGCAGTTTAAACTATGGCTACACCTTC.